This T cell receptor beta chain was identified during a study of OX40 agonist ivuxolimab in advanced cancers. About the study: An anti-OX40 (CD134) antibody with agonistic activity, ivuxolimab, was administered to patients. Patients with hepatocellular carcinoma, melanoma, renal cell or head and neck cancer made up the dose-escalation patients. Whole-study findings and limits: Antigen targets of the expanded peripheral T cells went undetermined.

J was trimmed by 5 bases and V by 6 bases; bases with no gene match: 10. The CDR3 runs 17 residues. Germline CDR1 reads SNHLY; CDR2 reads FYNNEI. The protocol was immunoSEQ multiplex PCR, while the TCRdb copy is restricted to in-frame clones and leaves out a portion. The sample consists of some 38,000 clones, about 93% of them appearing once. This clone was seen only once. Its antigen is unknown. This specimen was CD4+ or CD8+ T cells sorted from blood, taken in a trial of the OX40 agonist ivuxolimab. This chain links TRBV2 with TRBJ2-7, with TRBD2 matching 16 bases. The TCR was taken from an adult with an advanced solid tumor such as melanoma, head and neck, liver or kidney cancer. In DNA, the CDR3 is TGTGCCAGCAGAGGGACTAGCGGGAGGGCCGCTATACACGAGCAGTACTTC. Translating it yields CASRGTSGRAAIHEQYF.